This record covers a single T cell receptor beta chain. Its antigen remains unknown. Other DNA sequences in this sample translate to the same CDR3. Produced via immunoSEQ multiplex PCR; TCRdb's table is partial and in-frame only. Among roughly 2 million clones listed, nearly 97% were seen once. This sample was included in a study of shared clonotypes between healthy human individuals. Overall study context: Every donor yielded three CD4 naive, three CD4 memory, two CD8 naive and one CD8 memory plate.

The germline gives CDR1 ENHRY, CDR2 SYGVKD. The CDR3 runs 14 residues. Deletions cut 4 bases from V and 1 base from J, with 7 bases between. Study conclusions and caveats: The researchers took only blood, and tissue repertoires probably look different.

This receptor was taken from a man in his late teens or twenties in good health. Sample: naive CD4+ T cells sorted from blood. Noted subset: CD45RA+ positively selected. The chain has TRBV10-3 and TRBJ2-2; tentatively, D is TRBD1 (6 bases). CDR3 loop: CAISGGQNTGELFF. DNA for the CDR3: TGTGCCATCAGTGGGGGACAGAACACCGGGGAGCTGTTTTTT.